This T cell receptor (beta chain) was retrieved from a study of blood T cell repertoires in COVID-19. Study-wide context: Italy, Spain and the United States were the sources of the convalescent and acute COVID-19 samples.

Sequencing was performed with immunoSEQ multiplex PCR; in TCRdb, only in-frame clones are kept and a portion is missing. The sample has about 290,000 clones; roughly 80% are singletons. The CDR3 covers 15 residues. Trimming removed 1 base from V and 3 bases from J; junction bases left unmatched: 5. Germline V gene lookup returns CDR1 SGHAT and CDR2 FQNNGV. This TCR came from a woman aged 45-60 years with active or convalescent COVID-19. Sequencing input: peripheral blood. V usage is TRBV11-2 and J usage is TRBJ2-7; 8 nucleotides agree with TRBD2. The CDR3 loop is CASSLVRGGLYEQYF. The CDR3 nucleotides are TGTGCCAGCAGCTTAGTCCGGGGGGGACTCTACGAGCAGTACTTC.